Detailed here is one T cell receptor beta chain. The antigen is not known. The record originates from a study of T cells after yellow fever vaccination. Findings and caveats of the study: Faster peaking, at day 5 versus 15, marked a secondary response that was weaker. A small share of clonotypes appeared in both CD4 and CD8 compartments.

Trimming cost V 2 bases and J 2 bases; bases outside gene matches: 7. This CDR3 has 17 amino acids. Germline CDR1 SGHRS, CDR2 YFSETQ. In TCRdb, the 5' RACE reads were re-called with MiXCR into one record per CDR3 protein. The sample includes 95,000 to 150,000 distinct CDR3 sequences, roughly 15% of them seen just once. The sample consisted of CD8+ T cells sorted from PBMCs, taken 5 days after the yellow fever booster vaccination. This TCR was recovered from a man between 18 and 29 years old who received the YFV17D yellow fever vaccine. The chain is built from TRBV5-1 and TRBJ2-4, with TRBD2 matching over 10 bases. This CDR3 is CASSLERGGPTKNIQYF. The CDR3 DNA reads as TGCGCCAGCAGCTTAGAGCGGGGGGGCCCGACCAAAAACATTCAGTACTTC.